These 29 T cell receptor beta chains share one sample of origin, sequenced in a study of Tregs in tolerant kidney transplant recipients. The assay was immunoSEQ multiplex PCR, and TCRdb's table has in-frame clones only and misses some. The sample holds 15,000 to 17,000 clones; more than 80% are singletons and the top ten take 10% to 15%. The sequenced material came from CD8+ T cells from blood. The source of these receptors is a human donor in good health.

The V call is TRBV19, the J call TRBJ2-7; 8 nucleotides align to TRBD1. V was clipped by 1 base and J by 6 bases; unmatched bases: 8. This CDR3 has 15 amino acids. Germline lookup yields CDR1 LNHDA and CDR2 SQIVND (reference sequence). This CDR3 is CASSIVGDRSPEQYF. DNA of the CDR3: TGTGCCAGTAGTATAGTAGGGGACAGGTCCCCCGAGCAGTACTTC.

The chain links TRBV30 to TRBJ1-1, with a weak D call TRBD1 (5 bases). V was shortened by 2 bases and J by 6 bases, with 10 bases between the two germline ends. This CDR3 is 12 amino acids long. CDR1 and CDR2 (germline): GTSNPN, SVGIG (reference sequence). The CDR3 sequence: CAWSTPGPEAFF. The DNA for the CDR3 is TGTGCCTGGAGTACCCCGGGACCTGAAGCTTTCTTT. Variable domain in full (rest from reference TRBV30 and TRBJ1-1): SQTIHQWPATLVQPVGSPLSLECTVEGTSNPNLYWYRQAAGRGLQLLFYSVGIGQISSEVPQNLSASRPQDRQFILSSKKLLLSDSGFYLCAWSTPGPEAFFGQGTRLTVV.

The genes are TRBV28 and TRBJ2-2, with 8 positions matching TRBD2. V lost 5 bases to trimming and J lost 6 bases; unmatched junction nucleotides: 11. CDR3 size: 16 residues. Germline V gives CDR1 MDHEN, CDR2 SYDVKM. In DNA, the CDR3 is TGTGCCAGCAGTCTAGGACTAGCCTCAACCGCCGGGGAGCTGTTTTTT. Translation gives CASSLGLASTAGELFF.

V is TRBV7-3 and J is TRBJ2-1; 14 nucleotides match TRBD2. Germline CDR1 SGHTA, CDR2 FQGTGA. The CDR3 has 17 amino acids. J was trimmed by 7 bases and V by 1 base; bases with no gene match: 6. CDR3 in amino acids: CASSLRLAGGPKNEQFF. The CDR3 nucleotides are TGTGCCAGCAGCTTAAGACTAGCGGGGGGGCCAAAGAATGAGCAGTTCTTC.

The V and J genes are TRBV7-2 and TRBJ2-7; D gene ambiguous. The germline V gene encodes CDR1 SGHTA and CDR2 FQGNSA. The CDR3 is made up of 12 amino acids. V lost 0 bases and J lost 4, with 4 bases in between. The CDR3 region has the DNA TGTGCCAGCAGCTTAGCGCAGTACGAGCAGTACTTC. Translated: CASSLAQYEQYF.

The sample holds one count of this clone. The J gene is TRBJ2-7, the V gene TRBV4-1; 10 bases are a match to TRBD2. CDR1 is MGHRA and CDR2 is YSYEKL in the germline V gene. This CDR3 region has 13 residues. V shed 3 bases and J 4 bases; nucleotides not matched to a gene: 0. The CDR3 region has the DNA TGCGCCAGCAGCCAGACTAGCGGGTACGAGCAGTACTTC. It is translated as CASSQTSGYEQYF.

The chain is built from TRBV6-5 and TRBJ2-3; unclear D gene. CDR3 size: 13 residues. Germline loops: CDR1 MNHEY, CDR2 SVGAGI. Trimming stripped 4 bases from V and 3 bases from J, with 8 bases between. CDR3 protein: CASSFGITDTQYF. The CDR3 DNA is TGTGCCAGCAGTTTCGGAATAACAGATACGCAGTATTTT.

The chain combines TRBV19 with TRBJ2-6, with a tentative D call TRBD1 (5 bases). Between the trimmed V and J ends, which lost 5 bases and 0 bases, there was a span of 8 bases. This CDR3 is 15 amino acids long. Germline CDR1 and CDR2: LNHDA and SQIVND (reference sequence). CDR3 region: CASSRTGSGANVLTF. Here the CDR3 DNA reads TGTGCCAGTAGTCGAACAGGCTCTGGGGCCAACGTCCTGACTTTC.

The chain uses TRBV27 and TRBJ1-1, with a weak D call TRBD1 (5 bases). With 2 bases removed from V and 2 bases from J, the gap between germline ends came to 12 bases. The CDR3 sequence is 15 residues long. From germline, CDR1 is MNHEY and CDR2 SMNVEV (reference sequence). CDR3 bases: TGTGCCAGCAGTTTAACCGGGGCCCAAAACACTGAAGCTTTCTTT. Its translation is CASSLTGAQNTEAFF.

The chain joins TRBV7-2 to TRBJ2-7; 9 nucleotides line up with TRBD1. V lost 1 base and J lost 3; bases outside the gene matches: 13. CDR1 is SGHTA and CDR2 is FQGNSA in the germline V gene. The CDR3 loop spans 18 amino acids. CDR3 residues: CASSLGFMTGGGSYEQYF. The CDR3 DNA reads as TGTGCCAGCAGCTTAGGGTTCATGACAGGGGGAGGAAGCTACGAGCAGTACTTC.

The chain links TRBV7-6 to TRBJ1-2; D perhaps matches TRBD1 (5 bases). Between the trimmed V and J ends, which lost 3 bases and 2 bases, there was a span of 16 bases. The germline V gene encodes CDR1 SGHVS and CDR2 FNYEAQ. This CDR3 is built from 16 residues. The CDR3 region has the DNA TGTGCCAGCAGCTTGCGAGGGATCGGGGGAAACTATGGCTACACCTTC. Translation gives CASSLRGIGGNYGYTF.

The rearrangement uses TRBV10-1 and TRBJ2-5, with 7 bases identical to TRBD2. The germline CDR1 and CDR2 sequences are WNHNN and SYGVQD (reference sequence). CDR3 length: 19 amino acids. Unmatched junction bases numbered 13, after V lost 0 bases and J lost 0 bases. The CDR3 is CASSESRGGSRAYQETQYF. The CDR3, as DNA: TGCGCCAGCAGTGAGTCGAGGGGCGGGAGCAGGGCCTACCAAGAGACCCAGTACTTC.

The V call is TRBV18, the J call TRBJ2-2; D may be TRBD2 (5 bases). This CDR3 contains 15 residues. Per the germline V gene, CDR1 is KGHSH and CDR2 is LQKENI. Trimming stripped 1 base from V and 5 bases from J, with 11 bases between. CDR3 region: CASSPQTSRTGELFF. CDR3 bases: TGTGCCAGCTCACCACAAACTAGTCGGACCGGGGAGCTGTTTTTT.

The gene calls are TRBV6-1 and TRBJ2-2; 13 bases agree with TRBD2. CDR3 length equals 18 residues. V lost 4 bases to trimming and J lost 2 bases; unmatched junction nucleotides: 7. Germline values: CDR1 MNHNS, CDR2 SASEGT. The CDR3 reads CASSGLAGGPSNTGELFF. The CDR3 DNA reads TGTGCCAGCAGTGGACTAGCGGGGGGCCCCTCAAACACCGGGGAGCTGTTTTTT.

V usage is TRBV27 and J usage is TRBJ1-1, with a tentative D call TRBD1 (6 bases). The germline V gene has CDR1 MNHEY and CDR2 SMNVEV (reference sequence). V shed 6 bases and J shed 2 bases, with 10 bases lying between them. This CDR3 contains 13 residues. CDR3 amino acids: CASSSGVNTEAFF. The CDR3 DNA sequence: TGTGCCAGCAGCTCAGGGGTAAACACTGAAGCTTTCTTT.

The chain is built from TRBV5-6 and TRBJ2-2; 12 bases map to TRBD2. The CDR3 loop spans 16 amino acids. Per germline, CDR1 SGHDT and CDR2 YYEEEE. The V gene end was trimmed by 0 bases and the J gene end by 3 bases; junction bases not matched to a gene: 0. The CDR3 region is CASSLGLAGDTGELFF. For the CDR3, the DNA is TGTGCCAGCAGCTTGGGACTAGCGGGAGACACCGGGGAGCTGTTTTTT.

Worth noting for this clone: Sequence at one end of the junction differs from germline and may be a read error. The rearrangement uses TRBV6-6 and TRBJ1-3; D ambiguous. Germline V CDR1 and CDR2: MNHNY, SVGAGI (reference sequence). The CDR3 consists of 13 residues. CDR3 sequence reads: CASSYTLYLMERF. The CDR3 nucleotides read TGTGCCAGCAGTTACACCCTATACTTAATGGAACGATTT.

The genes are TRBV27 and TRBJ1-6; weak D call: TRBD1 (6 bases). Trimming removed 3 bases at V and 7 bases at J, with 10 bases between. Germline CDR1 and CDR2: MNHEY and SMNVEV (reference sequence). This CDR3 has 14 residues. Written as DNA, the CDR3 is TGTGCCAGCAGTTTGGGGCAGGGGAATTCACCCCTCCACTTT. As protein: CASSLGQGNSPLHF.

The genes are TRBV29-1 and TRBJ2-5, with D possibly TRBD1 on 6 matching bases. Germline-derived CDR1 and CDR2 are SQVTM and ANQGSEA. Trimming stripped 3 bases from V and 5 bases from J, with 13 bases between. The CDR3 has 13 residues. CDR3 amino acids: CSVDQGLGETQYF. The CDR3 DNA reads as TGCAGCGTTGATCAGGGGCTCGGGGAGACCCAGTACTTC.

The chain employs TRBV19 and TRBJ1-1; D ambiguous. Trimming shortened V by 8 bases and J by 6 bases, and 13 bases separated the two germline ends. The CDR3 has 12 residues. Germline V gene data show CDR1 as LNHDA and CDR2 as SQIVND (reference sequence). DNA of the CDR3: TGTGCCAGTGCCGCGAGGAGCGCTGAAGCTTTCTTT. Its protein is CASAARSAEAFF. Combining the CDR3 with reference TRBV19 and TRBJ1-1 gives the whole variable domain DGGITQSPKYLFRKEGQNVTLSCEQNLNHDAMYWYRQDPGQGLRLIYYSQIVNDFQKGDIAEGYSVSREKKESFPLTVTSAQKNPTAFYLCASAARSAEAFFGQGTRLTVV.

The chain links TRBV6-5 to TRBJ2-7; D is possibly TRBD1 or TRBD2 (6 bases each). CDR1 is MNHEY and CDR2 is SVGAGI in the germline V gene. This CDR3 comprises 13 residues. The V and J ends lost 10 bases and 7 bases respectively, with 20 bases between them. The CDR3 DNA sequence: TGTGCCACACGGTTTAGGGGGGTGGGGGAGCAGTACTTC. As protein: CATRFRGVGEQYF.

CDR3 protein: CASSYSNRNEQFF. In DNA form, the CDR3 reads TGTGCCAGCAGTTACTCGAATCGGAATGAGCAGTTCTTC. V and J are TRBV6-5 and TRBJ2-1; D is unclear. With 0 bases removed from V and 7 bases from J, the gap between germline ends came to 7 bases. In germline, CDR1 is MNHEY, CDR2 SVGAGI. The CDR3 length is 13 residues.

The chain uses TRBV29-1 and TRBJ2-1; the match to TRBD2 covers 11 bases. Losses at the gene ends were 7 bases for V and 6 bases for J; bases not matched to a gene: 8. Germline V gene data show CDR1 as SQVTM and CDR2 as ANQGSEA. CDR3 length: 14 amino acids. The chain's CDR3 is CSADPLAGGNEQFF. The CDR3 nucleotides are TGCAGCGCCGACCCGCTAGCGGGGGGCAATGAGCAGTTCTTC.

This clone has only one observation. This chain uses TRBV29-1 with TRBJ2-7, with D perhaps TRBD1 (5 bases). CDR1 and CDR2 from the germline V gene are SQVTM and ANQGSEA. The CDR3 is 11 amino acids. V shed 5 bases and J shed 3 bases, with 8 bases lying between them. CDR3 region: CSVNRGYEQYF. The CDR3 DNA follows: TGCAGCGTTAATAGGGGCTACGAGCAGTACTTC.

In this sample, this clone turned up a few times. The chain recombines TRBV27 with TRBJ2-7, with a possible D match to TRBD2 (5 bases). The CDR3 contains 14 residues. From germline, CDR1 is MNHEY and CDR2 SMNVEV (reference sequence). The V gene lost 6 bases and the J gene lost 2 bases, with 14 bases spanning the gap. As DNA, the CDR3 is TGTGCCAGCAGCCCCTCGGGGTGGGCCTACGAGCAGTACTTC. Translating it yields CASSPSGWAYEQYF.

This chain connects TRBV20-1 to TRBJ2-5; the match to TRBD1 covers 7 bases. CDR3 size: 11 residues. Germline CDR1 is DFQATT and CDR2 is SNEGSKA (reference sequence). V shed 3 bases and J 10 bases; nucleotides not matched to a gene: 5. DNA for the CDR3: TGCAGTGCTAGCGACAGGGTGAGCCAGTACTTC. Its translation: CSASDRVSQYF.

Relative to its sample, this clone is medium-sized. V usage is TRBV5-1 and J usage is TRBJ1-1, with 8 bases identical to TRBD1. This CDR3 is 16 amino acids long. Per the germline V gene, CDR1 is SGHRS and CDR2 is YFSETQ. V shed 0 bases and J 3 bases; nucleotides not matched to a gene: 7. CDR3 region: CASSLGSGGPYTEAFF. CDR3 DNA sequence: TGCGCCAGCAGCTTGGGCTCAGGGGGCCCGTACACTGAAGCTTTCTTT.

V usage is TRBV2 and J usage is TRBJ1-6; 12 bases line up with TRBD1. The CDR3 has 17 amino acids. Germline-derived CDR1 and CDR2 are SNHLY and FYNNEI. V gave up 8 bases and J gave up 0 bases; unmatched junction bases: 5. The DNA for the CDR3 is TGTGCCAGCCGGGACAGGGGGCGAAGCTCCTATAATTCACCCCTCCACTTT. Residues: CASRDRGRSSYNSPLHF.

The genes are TRBV9 and TRBJ2-7, with 7 bases identical to TRBD2. The CDR3 has 14 amino acids. Trimming removed 4 bases from V and 5 bases from J; junction bases left unmatched: 9. Germline assignment: CDR1 SGDLS and CDR2 YYNGEE. DNA of the CDR3: TGTGCCAGCAGCATCGTCGGGGGGTGGGACGAGCAGTACTTC. Amino acid sequence: CASSIVGGWDEQYF.